This T cell receptor (beta chain) originates from a study of ipilimumab plus nivolumab after autologous stem cell transplantation. Across the whole study: Patients received a median of roughly five ipilimumab and roughly 8 nivolumab doses. Both relapsed and primary refractory DLBCL were included.

The data were produced by immunoSEQ multiplex PCR, yet TCRdb's version contains in-frame clones alone and is incomplete. The sample contains about 10,000 clones, 78% of which appear only once. Ipilimumab, 1 mg/kg, started 14 to 28 days after autologous transplant. Patients got 3 mg/kg IV nivolumab weeks 1, 4, 7, 10, then biweekly through week 26. The germline gives CDR1 MGHDK, CDR2 SYGVNS. Between the trimmed V and J ends, which lost 6 bases and 4 bases, there was a span of 26 bases. CDR3 length: 18 amino acids. Material: PBMCs, obtained in a trial of ipilimumab plus nivolumab as post-transplant consolidation. The chain joins TRBV25-1 to TRBJ2-3; D is uncertain. The sequence came from a male donor with diffuse large B-cell lymphoma. This CDR3 reads CASSDAGPQLSVSDTQYF. CDR3 sequence (DNA): TGTGCCAGCAGCGACGCCGGGCCCCAGCTTTCCGTTTCAGATACGCAGTATTTT.